This T cell receptor beta chain is drawn from a study of lymphopenia after photon versus proton radiotherapy. The CDR3 is 17 amino acids. The germline gives CDR1 MNHNS, CDR2 SASEGT. The trim removed 2 bases at V and 1 base at J, leaving 7 bases unmatched. Whole-study results and caveats: After the lymphocyte nadir, photon-treated repertoires showed oligoclonal expansion, especially of CD8+ Temra cells. Under photons, naive T cells and diversity fell while effector/memory populations rose.

Here immunoSEQ multiplex PCR was the method, and the copy in TCRdb shows in-frame clones only, minus some. The sample includes roughly 38,000 clones, about 93% of them seen just once. The sample holds one count of this clone. Its matching antigen is unknown. Sequenced here: peripheral blood, sampled from a patient treated with photon-based radiotherapy. The sequence was obtained from a man aged 60 to 75 with cholangiocarcinoma. The chain has TRBV6-1 and TRBJ2-3; 9 nucleotides align to TRBD2. The DNA of the CDR3 is TGTGCCAGCAGTGAATTGGCGGGAGGGGCGGGCACAGATACGCAGTATTTT. Translation: CASSELAGGAGTDTQYF.